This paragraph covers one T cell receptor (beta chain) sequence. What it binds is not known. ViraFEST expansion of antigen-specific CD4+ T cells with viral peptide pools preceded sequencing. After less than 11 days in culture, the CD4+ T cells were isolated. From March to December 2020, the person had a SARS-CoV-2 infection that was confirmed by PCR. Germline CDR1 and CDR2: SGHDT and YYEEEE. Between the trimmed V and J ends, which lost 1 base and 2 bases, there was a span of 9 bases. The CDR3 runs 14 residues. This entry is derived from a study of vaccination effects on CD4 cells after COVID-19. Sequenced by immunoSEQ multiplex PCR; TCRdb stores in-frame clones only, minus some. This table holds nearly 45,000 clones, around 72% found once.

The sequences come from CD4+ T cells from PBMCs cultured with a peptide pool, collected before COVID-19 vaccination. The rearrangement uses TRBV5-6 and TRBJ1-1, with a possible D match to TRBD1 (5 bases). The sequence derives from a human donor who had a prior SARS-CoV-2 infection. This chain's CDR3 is CASSLLGPNTEAFF. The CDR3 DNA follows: TGTGCCAGCAGCTTGTTGGGGCCTAACACTGAAGCTTTCTTT.